This T cell receptor beta chain derives from a study of regulatory T cells in long-lasting Graves disease. Study-level results: Shared public clonotypes totalled 2,741 in persistent patients, compared with approximately 970 in new patients.

This clonotype was counted ten times or more. Its antigen is as yet unknown. The TCR beta library used iRepertoire HTBI primers with Arm-PCR amplification of CDR3. As handled by the study authors: Looking across samples, the authors found under 70 TRBV and approximately 13 TRBJ segments. TCRdb independently ran MiXCR on the multiplex PCR reads; one entry per CDR3 protein. TCRdb, not the original authors, processed these V and J calls. The repertoire includes roughly 350,000 distinct CDR3 sequences, over 15% of them detected once, and roughly 27% sits in the top ten. Time point given: newly diagnosed GD, antithyroid drugs for less than 3 months. Generation of the TCR library employed RNA extracted from PBMCs. The CDR3 is made up of 14 amino acids. In germline, CDR1 is MNHEY, CDR2 SMNVEV (reference sequence). V lost 5 bases and J lost 3, with 11 bases in between. Separately, the same data were catalogued under a study of T cells in Graves' hyperthyroidism and ophthalmopathy.

This TCR was recovered from a man aged 35 to 55 with Graves disease. The chain is built from TRBV27 and TRBJ1-5; D not certain. The sample was peripheral blood mononuclear cells (PBMCs), taken at new diagnosis, from a patient treated with antithyroid drugs. CDR3 loop: CASSAGGFNQPQHF. The CDR3 nucleotides are TGTGCCAGCAGTGCAGGAGGTTTCAATCAGCCCCAGCATTTT.